The text below deals with one TCR beta chain. No antigen is known for it. The authors ran a second PCR of about 6 to 11 cycles using a sample-barcoded 5' primer and a J-beta primer mix. One entry per CDR3 protein results from TCRdb running MiXCR on the 5' RACE reads. The repertoire has 800,000 or so distinct CDR3 sequences, approximately 25% of them found once; the top ten carry around 3.6%. This entry belongs to a study of blood T cells in healthy people across ages. Whole-study results and caveats: Significant beta diversity loss was already apparent by age approximately 38, declining roughly linearly.

Germline loops: CDR1 MGHRA, CDR2 YSYEKL. The CDR3 totals 15 residues. These records were also assigned to another study, of T cells of mothers and their children. That source adds: Per child, about 3 million TCR beta CDR3 reads were obtained, against over 9 million per mother.

The sequencing sample was made of blood. The clonotype comes from a boy between 10 and 17 years old in good health. The chain combines TRBV4-1 with TRBJ2-1, with a tentative D call TRBD2 (5 bases). The DNA end lines up better with TRBJ2-5; the J call may be wrong. The chain's CDR3 is CASSQEGRTGETQYF. CDR3 sequence (DNA): TGCGCCAGCAGCCAAGAGGGCAGGACGGGGGAGACCCAGTACTTC.